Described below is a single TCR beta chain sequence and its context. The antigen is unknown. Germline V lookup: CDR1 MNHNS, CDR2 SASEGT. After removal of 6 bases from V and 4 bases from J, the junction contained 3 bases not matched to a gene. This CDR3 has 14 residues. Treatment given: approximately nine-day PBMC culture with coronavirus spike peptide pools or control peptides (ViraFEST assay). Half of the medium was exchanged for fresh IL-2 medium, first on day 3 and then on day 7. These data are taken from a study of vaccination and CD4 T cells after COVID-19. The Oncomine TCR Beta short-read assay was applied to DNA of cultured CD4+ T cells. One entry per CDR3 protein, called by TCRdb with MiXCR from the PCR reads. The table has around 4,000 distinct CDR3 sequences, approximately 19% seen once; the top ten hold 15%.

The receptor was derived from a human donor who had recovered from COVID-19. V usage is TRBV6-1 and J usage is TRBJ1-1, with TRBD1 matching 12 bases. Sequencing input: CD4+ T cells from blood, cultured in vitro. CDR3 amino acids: CASRGTGGGTEAFF. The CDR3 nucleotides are TGTGCCAGCAGGGGGACAGGGGGCGGCACTGAAGCTTTCTTT.